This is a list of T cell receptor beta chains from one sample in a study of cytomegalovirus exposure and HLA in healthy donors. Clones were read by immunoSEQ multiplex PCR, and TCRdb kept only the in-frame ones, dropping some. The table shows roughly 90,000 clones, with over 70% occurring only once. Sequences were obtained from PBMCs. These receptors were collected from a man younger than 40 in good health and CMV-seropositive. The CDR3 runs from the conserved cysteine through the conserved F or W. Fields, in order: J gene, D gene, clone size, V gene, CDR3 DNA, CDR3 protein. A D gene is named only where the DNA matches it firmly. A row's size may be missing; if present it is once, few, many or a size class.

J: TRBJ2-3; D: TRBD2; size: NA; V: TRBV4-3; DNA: TGCGCCAGCAGCCAAGGACTAGCGGTCACAGATACGCAGTATTTT; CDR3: CASSQGLAVTDTQYF
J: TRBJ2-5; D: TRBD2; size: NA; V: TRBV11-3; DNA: TGTGCCAGCAGCCGGGGACTAGCGGGGCAAGAGACCCAGTACTTC; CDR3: CASSRGLAGQETQYF
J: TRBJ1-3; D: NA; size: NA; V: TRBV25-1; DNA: TGTGCCAGCAGGGGAGAGGGGGCTGGAAACACCATATATTTT; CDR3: CASRGEGAGNTIYF
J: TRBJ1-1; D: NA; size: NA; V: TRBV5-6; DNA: TGTGCCAGCAGCTTACAGGGAAGGTATAGAAAGACTGAAGCTTTCTTT; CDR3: CASSLQGRYRKTEAFF
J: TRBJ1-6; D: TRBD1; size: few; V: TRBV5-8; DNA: TGTGCCAGCAGCCTTTGGACAGGGCGGGCCCTCCACTTT; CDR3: CASSLWTGRALHF
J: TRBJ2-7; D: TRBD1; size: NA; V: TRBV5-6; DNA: TGTGCCAGCAGCTTGATTACAGGGGCAAACTACGAGCAGTACTTC; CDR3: CASSLITGANYEQYF
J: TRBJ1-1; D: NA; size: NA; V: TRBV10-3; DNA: TGTGCCGCGGTAGGTACAGGGAACACTGAAGCTTTCTTT; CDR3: CAAVGTGNTEAFF
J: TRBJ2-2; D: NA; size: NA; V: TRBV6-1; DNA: TGTGCCAGCAGCCAGGGTGTCGGGAGCACCGGGGAGCTGTTTTTT; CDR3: CASSQGVGSTGELFF
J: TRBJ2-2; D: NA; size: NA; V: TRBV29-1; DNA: TGCAGCGTTTACAGGACAGCTGCGAACACCGGGGAGCTGTTTTTT; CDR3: CSVYRTAANTGELFF
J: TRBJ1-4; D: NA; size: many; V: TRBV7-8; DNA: TGTGCCAGCAGCCGGAGTAAGAGGGAGTTTGATGAAAAACTGTTTTTT; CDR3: CASSRSKREFDEKLFF
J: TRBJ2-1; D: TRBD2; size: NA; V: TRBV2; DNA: TGTGCCAGCAGTCTGGGACTAGCGGGGTATGGGAACAATGAGCAGTTCTTC; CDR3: CASSLGLAGYGNNEQFF
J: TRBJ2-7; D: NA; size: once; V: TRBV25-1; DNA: TGTGCCAGCAGTGAAGCGGGTAGAAACGAGCAGTACTTC; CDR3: CASSEAGRNEQYF
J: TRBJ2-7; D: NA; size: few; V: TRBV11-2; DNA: TGTGCCAGCAGCCCCTGGATTGGACTGGAATCCTACGAGCAGTACTTC; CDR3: CASSPWIGLESYEQYF
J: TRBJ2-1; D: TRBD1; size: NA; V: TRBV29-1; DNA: TGCAGCGTTGATTCGACGACAGGGGGCTACAATGAGCAGTTCTTC; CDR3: CSVDSTTGGYNEQFF
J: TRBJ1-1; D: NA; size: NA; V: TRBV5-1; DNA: TGCGCCAGCAGGAGAGGATGGCTTAAAGACACTGAAGCTTTCTTT; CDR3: CASRRGWLKDTEAFF
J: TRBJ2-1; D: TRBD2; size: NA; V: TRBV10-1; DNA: TGCGCCAGCAGTGCTAGCGGGGTTACTGAGCAGTTCTTC; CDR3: CASSASGVTEQFF
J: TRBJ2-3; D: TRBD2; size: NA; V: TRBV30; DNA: TGTGCCTGGAGGGGACTAGCGACAGATACGCAGTATTTT; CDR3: CAWRGLATDTQYF
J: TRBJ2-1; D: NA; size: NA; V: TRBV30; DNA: TGTGCCTGGAGCCGTCAGGGGTTTGAGCAGTTCTTC; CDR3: CAWSRQGFEQFF
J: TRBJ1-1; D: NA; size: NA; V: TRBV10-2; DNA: TGCGCCAGCAGCTACACGAGACAAAACACTGAAGCTTTCTTT; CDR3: CASSYTRQNTEAFF
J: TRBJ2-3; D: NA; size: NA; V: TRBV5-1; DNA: TGCGCCAGCAGCTTGGAAGGACACATAAACACAGATACGCAGTATTTT; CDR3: CASSLEGHINTDTQYF
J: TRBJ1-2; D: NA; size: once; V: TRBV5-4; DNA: TGTGCCAGCAGCTTCCCTTCAGGGTTCTATGGCTACACCTTC; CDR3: CASSFPSGFYGYTF
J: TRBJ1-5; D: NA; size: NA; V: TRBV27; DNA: TGTGCCAGCAGTATGGACAGAGGACGTCAGCCCCAGCATTTT; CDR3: CASSMDRGRQPQHF
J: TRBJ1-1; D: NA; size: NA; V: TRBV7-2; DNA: TGTGCCAGCAGCCAAAGGAGGACAGTGAACACTGAAGCTTTCTTT; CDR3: CASSQRRTVNTEAFF
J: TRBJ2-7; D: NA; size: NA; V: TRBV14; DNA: TGTGCCAGCAGCCATCCTATCAGCGGGTACCGCTCCTACGAGCAGTACTTC; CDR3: CASSHPISGYRSYEQYF
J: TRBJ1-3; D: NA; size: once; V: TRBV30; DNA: TGTGCCTGGAGGGGACACTCTGGAAACACCATATATTTT; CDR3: CAWRGHSGNTIYF
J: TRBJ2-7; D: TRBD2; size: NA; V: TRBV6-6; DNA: TGTGCCAGCAGTTTAGAGACTAGCGTAACCTACGAGCAGTACTTC; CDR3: CASSLETSVTYEQYF
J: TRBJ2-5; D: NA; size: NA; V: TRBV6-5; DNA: TGTGCCAGCAGTTACGAGGGGACCCAGTACTTC; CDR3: CASSYEGTQYF
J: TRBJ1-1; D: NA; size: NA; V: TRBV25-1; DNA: TGTGCCAGCAGTGAAGTTGGTCGGGGAGACACTGAAGCTTTCTTT; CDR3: CASSEVGRGDTEAFF
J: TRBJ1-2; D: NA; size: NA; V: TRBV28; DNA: TGTGCCAGCAGTTTGGGGGGGGGCGTAGGCTATGGCTACACCTTC; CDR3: CASSLGGGVGYGYTF
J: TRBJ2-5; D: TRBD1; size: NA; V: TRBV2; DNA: TGTGCCAGCCCGGGGACAGGGGGGATTGAGACCCAGTACTTC; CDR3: CASPGTGGIETQYF
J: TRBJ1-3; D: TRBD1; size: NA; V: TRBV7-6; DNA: TGTGCCAGCAGCTTAGGCCGGGACAGAGATGGAAACACCATATATTTT; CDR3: CASSLGRDRDGNTIYF
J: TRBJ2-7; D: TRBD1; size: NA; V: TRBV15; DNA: TGTGCCACCAGCAGGACAGGGGGGGTCTACGAGCAGTACTTC; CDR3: CATSRTGGVYEQYF
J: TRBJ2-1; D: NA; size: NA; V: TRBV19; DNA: TGTGCCAGTAGTCAATTAGCGGTTAGCTCCTACAATGAGCAGTTCTTC; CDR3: CASSQLAVSSYNEQFF
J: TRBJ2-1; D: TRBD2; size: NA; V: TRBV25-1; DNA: TGTGCCAGCAGTGTGCCGGGGCGGGGGACCAATGAGCAGTTCTTC; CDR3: CASSVPGRGTNEQFF
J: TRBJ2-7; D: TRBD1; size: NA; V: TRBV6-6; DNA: TGTGCCAGCAGTTACGGGACAGTGGCCTACGAGAGGGAGCAGTACTTC; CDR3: CASSYGTVAYEREQYF
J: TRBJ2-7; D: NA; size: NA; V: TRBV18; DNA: TGTGCCAGCTCACCAGGCAGGTCCTACGAGCAGTACTTC; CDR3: CASSPGRSYEQYF
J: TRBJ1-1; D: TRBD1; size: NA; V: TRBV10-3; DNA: TGTGCCATCAGTGACGTTGGGGGGACAGGAACATTGGAAGCTTTCTTT; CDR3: CAISDVGGTGTLEAFF
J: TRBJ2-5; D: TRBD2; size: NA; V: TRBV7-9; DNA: TGTGCCAGCAGCTTGCTAGCGGGGGGTCAAGAGACCCAGTACTTC; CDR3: CASSLLAGGQETQYF
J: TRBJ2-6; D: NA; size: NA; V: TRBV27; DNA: TGTGCCAGCAGTTTCCGGGGGGGGGCCAACGTCCTGACTTTC; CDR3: CASSFRGGANVLTF
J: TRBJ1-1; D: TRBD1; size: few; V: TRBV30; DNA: TGTGCCTGGAGTCCCTTGGGACAGAGGAACACTGAAGCTTTCTTT; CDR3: CAWSPLGQRNTEAFF
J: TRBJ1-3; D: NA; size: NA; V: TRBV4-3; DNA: TGCGCCAGCAGCCAAGAACAGGAAACTCCCATATATTTT; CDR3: CASSQEQETPIYF
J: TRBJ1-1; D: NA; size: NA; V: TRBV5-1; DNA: TGCGCCAGCAGCTTGGAGGGGACTGAAGCTTTCTTT; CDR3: CASSLEGTEAFF
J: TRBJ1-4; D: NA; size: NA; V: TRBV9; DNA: TGTGCCAGCAGCGGCAGAATCAGGGCTGAAAAACTGTTTTTT; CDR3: CASSGRIRAEKLFF
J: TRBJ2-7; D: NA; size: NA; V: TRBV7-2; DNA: TGTGCCAGCAGCTTGTCGGGGTCCCACGAGCAGTACTTC; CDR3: CASSLSGSHEQYF
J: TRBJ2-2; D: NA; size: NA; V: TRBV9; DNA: TGTGCCAGCAGCGTCAACCCGAGGGAGCGGGCGGACACCGGGGAGCTGTTTTTT; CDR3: CASSVNPRERADTGELFF
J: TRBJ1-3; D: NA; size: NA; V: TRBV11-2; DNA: TGTGCCAGCAGCTTAGGGTGGGGGGACACCATATATTTT; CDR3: CASSLGWGDTIYF
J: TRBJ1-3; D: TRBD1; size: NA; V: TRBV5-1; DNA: TGCGCCAGCAGCTTGACAGGGGGCTCTGGAAACACCATATATTTT; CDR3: CASSLTGGSGNTIYF
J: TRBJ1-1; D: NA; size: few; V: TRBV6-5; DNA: TGTGCCAGCAAAATAAAGGGGAAGGCTGAAGCTTTCTTT; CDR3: CASKIKGKAEAFF
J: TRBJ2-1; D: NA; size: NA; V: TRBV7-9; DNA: TGTGCCAGCAGCTTACGGACTCTTCCATACAATGAGCAGTTCTTC; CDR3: CASSLRTLPYNEQFF
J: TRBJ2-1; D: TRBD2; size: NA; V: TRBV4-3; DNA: TGCGCCAGCAGCCAAGATCGGGCTAGCGGGTACAATGAGCAGTTCTTC; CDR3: CASSQDRASGYNEQFF
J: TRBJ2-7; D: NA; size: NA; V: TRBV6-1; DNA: TGTGCCAGCAAAAGGGACTCCCGCGAGCAGTACTTC; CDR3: CASKRDSREQYF
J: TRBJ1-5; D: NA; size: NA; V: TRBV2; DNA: TGTGCCAGCAGTGGGCAGGCTAGCAATCAGCCCCAGCATTTT; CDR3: CASSGQASNQPQHF
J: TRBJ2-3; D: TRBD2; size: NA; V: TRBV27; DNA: TGTGCCAGCAGTTTGTGGACTAGCGGGGGAAATACGCAGTATTTT; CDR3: CASSLWTSGGNTQYF
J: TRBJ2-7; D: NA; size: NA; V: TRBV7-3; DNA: TGTGCCAGCAGCTTAGAGGCAGGGGGGACCTACGAGCAGTACTTC; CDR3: CASSLEAGGTYEQYF
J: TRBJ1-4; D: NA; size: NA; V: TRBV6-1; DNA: TGTGCCAGCAGGGCTACAGGGAGAGGGGTTGAAAAACTGTTTTTT; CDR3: CASRATGRGVEKLFF
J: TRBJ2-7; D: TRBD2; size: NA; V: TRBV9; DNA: TGTGCCAGCAGCGCGGGACTAGCGGTTACCTACGAGCAGTACTTC; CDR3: CASSAGLAVTYEQYF
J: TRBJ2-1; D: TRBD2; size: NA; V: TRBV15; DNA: TGTGCCACCAGCTCCCCAGCGGGAGCCTACAATGAGCAGTTCTTC; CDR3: CATSSPAGAYNEQFF
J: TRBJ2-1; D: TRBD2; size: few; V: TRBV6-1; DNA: TGTGCCAGCAGTGAATCCGTTAGCGGGAGTTATGAGCAGTTCTTC; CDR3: CASSESVSGSYEQFF
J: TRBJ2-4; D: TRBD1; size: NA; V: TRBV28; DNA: TGTGCCAGCAGTTTTGACAGGGAATCCCCAGGAGCCATTCAGTACTTC; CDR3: CASSFDRESPGAIQYF